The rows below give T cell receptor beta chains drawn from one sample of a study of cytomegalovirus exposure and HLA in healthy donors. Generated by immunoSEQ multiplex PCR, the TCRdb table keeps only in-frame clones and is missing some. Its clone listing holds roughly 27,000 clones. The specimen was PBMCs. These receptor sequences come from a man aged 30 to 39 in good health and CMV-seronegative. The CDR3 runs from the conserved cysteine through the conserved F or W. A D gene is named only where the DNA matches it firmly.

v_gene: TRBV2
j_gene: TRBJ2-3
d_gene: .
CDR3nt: TGTGCCAGTCTACTAGAATATACGCAGTATTTT
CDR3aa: CASLLEYTQYF

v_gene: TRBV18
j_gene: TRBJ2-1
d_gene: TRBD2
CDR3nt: TGTGCCAGCTCACCATATGGACTAGCAGTGAATGAGCAGTTCTTC
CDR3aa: CASSPYGLAVNEQFF

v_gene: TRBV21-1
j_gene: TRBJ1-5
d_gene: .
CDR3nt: TGTGCCAGCAGCGAGTGCACCCTGATTCGGGACAGCCGGTATTATAGCAATCAGCCCCAGCATTTT
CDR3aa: CASSECTLIRDSRYYSNQPQHF

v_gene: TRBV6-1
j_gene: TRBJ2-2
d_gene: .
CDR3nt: TGTGCCAGCAGTGAAGGGGGGGTTGCCGGGGAGCTGTTTTTT
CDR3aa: CASSEGGVAGELFF

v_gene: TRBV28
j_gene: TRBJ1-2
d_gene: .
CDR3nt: TGTGCCAGCAGTTTTGAAGGGGATGGCTACACCTTC
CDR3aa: CASSFEGDGYTF

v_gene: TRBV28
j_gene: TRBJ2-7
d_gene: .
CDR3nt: TGTGCCATCGGAGGGAAGTACGAGCAGTACTTC
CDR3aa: CAIGGKYEQYF

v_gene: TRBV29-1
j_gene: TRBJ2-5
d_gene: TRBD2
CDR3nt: TGCAGCGTTGGCACTAGCGGGAGGCAAGAGACCCAGTACTTC
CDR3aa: CSVGTSGRQETQYF

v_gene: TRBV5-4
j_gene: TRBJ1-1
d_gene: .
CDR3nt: TGTGCCAGCACCGGGGGGGATACTGAAGCTTTCTTT
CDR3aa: CASTGGDTEAFF

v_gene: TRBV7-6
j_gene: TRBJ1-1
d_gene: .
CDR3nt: TGTGCCAGCAGCTTAGCACAGAACACTGAAGCTTTCTTT
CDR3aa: CASSLAQNTEAFF

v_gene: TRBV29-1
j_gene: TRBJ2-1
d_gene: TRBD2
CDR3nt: TGCAGCGTTGTGACTAGCGGGGACAATGAGCAGTTCTTC
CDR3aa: CSVVTSGDNEQFF

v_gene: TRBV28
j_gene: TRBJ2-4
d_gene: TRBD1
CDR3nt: TGTGCCAGCAGCCCAACCCCAGGGGGCCAAGCCAAAAACATTCAGTACTTC
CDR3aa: CASSPTPGGQAKNIQYF

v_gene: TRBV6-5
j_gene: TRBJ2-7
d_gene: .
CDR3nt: TGTGCCAGCAGTCGGTTTTCCTACGAGCAGTACTTC
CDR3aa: CASSRFSYEQYF

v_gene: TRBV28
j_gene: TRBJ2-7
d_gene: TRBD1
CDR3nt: TGTGCCAGCAGCACAACAGGGGGGCTTACCTACGAGCAGTACTTC
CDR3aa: CASSTTGGLTYEQYF

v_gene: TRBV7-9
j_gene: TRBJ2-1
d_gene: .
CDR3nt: TGTGCCAGTGTCCACGAGTACAATGAGCAGTTCTTC
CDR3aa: CASVHEYNEQFF

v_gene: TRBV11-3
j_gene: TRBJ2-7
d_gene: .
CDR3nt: TGTGCCAGCAGCTCCCCAGGGGTGTACTACGAGCAGTACTTC
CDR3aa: CASSSPGVYYEQYF

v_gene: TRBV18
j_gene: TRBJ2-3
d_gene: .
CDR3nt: TGTGCCAGCTCACAGGGGGGCACAGATACGCAGTATTTT
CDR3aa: CASSQGGTDTQYF

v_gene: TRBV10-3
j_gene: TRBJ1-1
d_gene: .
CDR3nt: TGTGCCATCAGTGATAATAGTCAGGGCTCTGAAGCTTTCTTT
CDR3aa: CAISDNSQGSEAFF

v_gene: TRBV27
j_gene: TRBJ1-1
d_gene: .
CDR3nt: TGTGCCAGCAGTTTACAGTCCGGGGGGGCTGAAGCTTTCTTT
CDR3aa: CASSLQSGGAEAFF

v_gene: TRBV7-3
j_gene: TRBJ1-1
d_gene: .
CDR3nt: TGTGCCAGCAGCTTATATTCTCGGGACTCTGAAGCTTTCTTT
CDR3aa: CASSLYSRDSEAFF

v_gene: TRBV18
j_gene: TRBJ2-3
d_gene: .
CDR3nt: TGTGCCAGCTCACCACCAAGGACAGGGAGGGCTACAGATACGCAGTATTTT
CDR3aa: CASSPPRTGRATDTQYF

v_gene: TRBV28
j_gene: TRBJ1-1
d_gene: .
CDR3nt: TGTGCCAGCAGTTTCCTAGACCGCAGGAACACTGAAGCTTTCTTT
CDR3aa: CASSFLDRRNTEAFF

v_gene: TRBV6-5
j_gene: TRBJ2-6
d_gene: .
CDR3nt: TGTGCCAGCACCCCTGAGGGCTCTGGGGCCAACGTCCTGACTTTC
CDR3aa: CASTPEGSGANVLTF

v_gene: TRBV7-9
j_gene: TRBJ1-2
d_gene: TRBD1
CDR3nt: TGTGCCAGCAGCTTGGGGGACAGGGAATATGGCTACACCTTC
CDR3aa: CASSLGDREYGYTF

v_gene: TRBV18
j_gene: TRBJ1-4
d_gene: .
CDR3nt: TGTGCCAGCTCACCACCGATACAGGGAAAGCGAGCTAATGAAAAACTGTTTTTT
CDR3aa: CASSPPIQGKRANEKLFF

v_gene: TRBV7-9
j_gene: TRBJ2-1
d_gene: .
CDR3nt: TGTGCCAGCAGCTTATCAGGAAACAATGAGCAGTTCTTC
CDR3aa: CASSLSGNNEQFF

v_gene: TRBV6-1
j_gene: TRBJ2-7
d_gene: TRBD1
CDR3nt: TGTGCCAGCAGAATAGACAGGGCCTCCTACGAGCAGTACTTC
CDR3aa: CASRIDRASYEQYF

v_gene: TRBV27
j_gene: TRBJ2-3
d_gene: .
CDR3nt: TGTGCCAGCAGAATTAGTGAGGACACCGATACGCAGTATTTT
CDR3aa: CASRISEDTDTQYF

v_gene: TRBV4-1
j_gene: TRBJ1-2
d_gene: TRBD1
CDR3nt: TGCGCCAGCAGCCAAGATTCGAGACAGGGGGCCGGAGGCTACACCTTC
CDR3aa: CASSQDSRQGAGGYTF

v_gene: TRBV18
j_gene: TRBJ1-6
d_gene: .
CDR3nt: TGTGCCAGCCTGAGCTCCTATAATTCACCCCTCCACTTT
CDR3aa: CASLSSYNSPLHF